The source of this T cell receptor (beta chain) is a study of OX40 agonist ivuxolimab in advanced cancers. Concerning the study at large: The costimulatory receptor OX40 (CD134) was targeted by ivuxolimab, a fully human IgG2 agonistic monoclonal antibody. Intravenous ivuxolimab was administered to patients every 2 weeks at six dose levels: 0.01, 0.1, 0.3, 1.5, 3 and 10 mg/kg. The purpose of peripheral TCRbeta sequencing was to test whether ivuxolimab changed TCR sequence diversity and led to clonal T-cell expansion. The paper covers the monotherapy dose-escalation part of the phase I ivuxolimab trial, which included N ≈ 50 patients. Of the approximately 54 patients in dose escalation, around 19 had hepatocellular carcinoma, some 15 had melanoma, 9 had renal cell carcinoma and 9 had head and neck cancer. Patients were allowed to have had prior anti-PD-1, anti-PD-L1 or anti-CTLA-4 therapy, and 30% to 40% of the dose-escalation patients had been treated with checkpoint inhibitors. Partial responses were achieved by three dose-escalation patients, of whom one had hepatocellular carcinoma and two had cutaneous melanoma. In the dose-escalation cohort, 82.7% of patients were male, and the mean age was approximately 60 years, with a range of roughly 20 to 80.

Of note for this clone: Its cognate antigen has yet to be identified. Base quality data are lacking; no much larger clone is found one base away.

For sequencing of the TCRbeta CDR3 region, genomic DNA was extracted from the sorted cells. TCRbeta CDR3 regions were sequenced using the immunoSEQ Assay. TCRdb holds this immuneACCESS table with in-frame rearrangements only. Some clones are missing; in checked studies, unresolved V genes explain under half, and the rest has no known cause. Recorded for this sample are fewer than 35,000 clones; roughly 74% of them occurred a single time. The top ten hold about an eighth of the sample. The full study reports these points: Partial responders in the 0.1-3.0 mg/kg groups had among the lowest normalized peripheral clonal expansion, especially among CD8+ T cells. On average, CD8+ T cells showed more expanded clones than CD4+ T cells after ivuxolimab. At doses of 0.1 to 3.0 mg/kg, clonal expansion of both CD4+ and CD8+ blood T cells was observed from baseline to week 6. Low levels of normalized T-cell clonal expansion were also seen in some patients who did not respond. Antigen specificity was not determined for the clonally expanded peripheral T cells.

At the junction V is shortened by 7 bases and J by 2 bases, with 10 bases in between. Spanning cysteine to phenylalanine, the CDR3 consists of 13 amino acids. This entry keeps only the CDR3 DNA: 39 bases, framed from base 1. As encoded in the germline V gene, CDR1 is MGHRA while CDR2 is YSYEKL. The trial excluded patients who had a history of autoimmune disease or were on systemic immunosuppression. In every dose cohort, peripheral blood was drawn for TCR sequencing at baseline, cycle 4 day 1, and cycle 7 day 1. The samples were drawn from a first-in-human, open-label, multicenter phase I dose-escalation trial of ivuxolimab. Adults with locally advanced or metastatic melanoma, renal cell, hepatocellular, or head and neck squamous cell carcinoma were enrolled in the trial. Before TCR sequencing, CD4+ T cells and CD8+ T cells from peripheral blood were sorted into separate populations.

The chain links TRBV4-1 with TRBJ2-3; TRBD2 might be the D gene, on 5 matching bases. Here the sequenced sample was CD4+ or CD8+ T cells sorted from blood, taken in a trial of the OX40 agonist ivuxolimab. This clonotype originated in an adult with an advanced solid tumor such as melanoma, head and neck, liver or kidney cancer. The bases read TGCGCCAGCACGGGAACCTACACAGATACGCAGTATTTT. This yields the protein CASTGTYTDTQYF.